The sequence of this T cell receptor beta chain was determined in a study of blood T cell repertoires in COVID-19. Study context: The study drew acute and convalescent COVID-19 samples from the United States, Italy and Spain. PBMCs, B-cell-depleted T cells, or T cells were the source of the cDNA or gDNA that made up the material.

CDR1 is LNHDA, CDR2 SQIVND, per germline (reference sequence). V lost 1 base to trimming and J lost 3 bases, with 8 bases between them. The CDR3 covers 14 residues. Per the study methods: Quantification of nucleated cells was approximated via reference gene primer amplification. Libraries were prepared by immunoSEQ multiplex PCR; TCRdb keeps only in-frame clonotypes and omits some of them. V, J and clone size reflect that table, while D and trimming were determined from the DNA. The sample consists of about 140,000 clones, almost 90% of them appearing once. The chain joins TRBV19 to TRBJ2-3; tentatively, D is TRBD2 (5 bases). This TCR was recovered from a man in his forties or fifties with active or convalescent COVID-19. Sequences were obtained from peripheral blood. The CDR3 DNA sequence: TGTGCCAGTAGTATAGCGCTAGCAACAGATACGCAGTATTTT. Residues: CASSIALATDTQYF.